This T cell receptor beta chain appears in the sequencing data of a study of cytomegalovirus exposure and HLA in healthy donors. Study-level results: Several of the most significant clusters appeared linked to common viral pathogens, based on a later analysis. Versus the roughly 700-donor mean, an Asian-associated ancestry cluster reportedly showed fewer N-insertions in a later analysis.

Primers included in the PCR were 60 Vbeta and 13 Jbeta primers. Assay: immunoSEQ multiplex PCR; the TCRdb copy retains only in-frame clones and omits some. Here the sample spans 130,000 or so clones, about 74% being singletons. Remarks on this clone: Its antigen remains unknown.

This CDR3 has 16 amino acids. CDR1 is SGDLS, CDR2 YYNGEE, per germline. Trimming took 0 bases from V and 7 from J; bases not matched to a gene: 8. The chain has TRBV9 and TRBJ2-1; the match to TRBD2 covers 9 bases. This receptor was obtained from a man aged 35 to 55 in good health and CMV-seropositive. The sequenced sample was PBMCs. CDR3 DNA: TGTGCCAGCAGCGTAGCTGGGCGGGGGGGTTCAAATGAGCAGTTCTTC. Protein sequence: CASSVAGRGGSNEQFF.